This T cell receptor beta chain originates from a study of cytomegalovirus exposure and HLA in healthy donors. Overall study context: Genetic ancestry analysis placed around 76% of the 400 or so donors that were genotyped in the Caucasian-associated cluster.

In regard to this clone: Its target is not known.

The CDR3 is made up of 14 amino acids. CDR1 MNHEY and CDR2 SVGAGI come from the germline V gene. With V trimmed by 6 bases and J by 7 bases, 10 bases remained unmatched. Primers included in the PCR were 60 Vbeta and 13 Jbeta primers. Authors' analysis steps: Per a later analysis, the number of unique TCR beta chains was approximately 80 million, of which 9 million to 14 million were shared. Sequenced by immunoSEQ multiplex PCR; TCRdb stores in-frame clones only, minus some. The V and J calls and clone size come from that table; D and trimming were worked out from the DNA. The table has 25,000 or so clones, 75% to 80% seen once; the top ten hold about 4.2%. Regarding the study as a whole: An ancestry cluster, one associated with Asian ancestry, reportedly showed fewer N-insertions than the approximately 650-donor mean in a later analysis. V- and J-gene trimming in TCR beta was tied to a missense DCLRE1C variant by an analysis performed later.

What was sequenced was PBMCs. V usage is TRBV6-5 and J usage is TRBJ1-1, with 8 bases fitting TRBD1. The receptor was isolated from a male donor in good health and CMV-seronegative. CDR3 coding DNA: TGTGCCAGCAGCGAATCCGGGACAGGAGATGAAGCTTTCTTT. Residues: CASSESGTGDEAFF.